What follows is one T cell receptor (beta chain) and its context. Its matching antigen is unknown. Template switching created a universal primer site, and the cDNA included unique molecular identifiers. TCRdb passed the 5' RACE reads through MiXCR, listing each CDR3 protein once. This sample has approximately 500,000 distinct CDR3 sequences, with around 15% found just once. Germline values: CDR1 ENHRY, CDR2 SYGVKD. There are 13 residues in the CDR3. V was pared by 2 bases and J by 10 bases, with 14 bases between. This entry belongs to a study of identical twins. Regarding the study as a whole: Cross-sectional statistics, not tracking of the same donors, supported the conclusions. Beta out-of-frame sequences showed weaker excess twin sharing.

These data are also associated with another study on yellow fever vaccine responses in identical twins.

The receptor comes from a woman aged 18-29 years in good health. The chain employs TRBV10-3 and TRBJ2-5; weak D call: TRBD2 (6 bases). The sample consisted of CD4+ T cells sorted from blood. CDR3 bases: TGTGCCATCAGTGAGAACAGTCGGGGGAGCCAGTACTTC. Translating gives CAISENSRGSQYF.